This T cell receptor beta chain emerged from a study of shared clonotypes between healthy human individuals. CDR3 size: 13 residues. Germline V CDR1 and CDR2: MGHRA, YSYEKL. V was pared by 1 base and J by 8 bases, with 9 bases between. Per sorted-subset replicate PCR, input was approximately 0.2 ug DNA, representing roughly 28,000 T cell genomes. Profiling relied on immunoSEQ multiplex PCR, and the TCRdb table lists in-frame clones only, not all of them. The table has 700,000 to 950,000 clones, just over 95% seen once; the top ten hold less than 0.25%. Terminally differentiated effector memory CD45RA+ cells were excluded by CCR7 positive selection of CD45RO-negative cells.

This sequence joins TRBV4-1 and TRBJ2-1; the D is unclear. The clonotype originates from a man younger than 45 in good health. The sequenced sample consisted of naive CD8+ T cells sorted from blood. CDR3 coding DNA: TGCGCCAGCAGCCAAGGAGCCTTTGATGAGCAGTTCTTC. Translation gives CASSQGAFDEQFF.